The 14 T cell receptor beta chains below come from one sample, sequenced in a study of cytomegalovirus exposure and HLA in healthy donors (TCRdb year 2017). Library method: the immunoSEQ multiplex PCR assay. A mixture of 60 forward primers for TCR Vbeta segments and 13 reverse primers for TCR Jbeta segments was used in the multiplex PCR. Here the immuneACCESS table is served through TCRdb, limited to in-frame sequences with V and J called. Missing clones are a known gap in these copies; in checked studies unresolved V genes cover under half, and the rest lacks a known reason. This sample gives 150,000 to 200,000 clones in total; approximately 80% of them show up just once. About a tenth of the sample is held by the ten biggest clonotypes. Sequenced material: PBMCs. These receptors came from a man between 18 and 35 years old in good health and CMV-seropositive.

There are a few counts of this clone. The chain links TRBV12-5 to TRBJ1-3; D is unresolved. CDR3 length: 13 amino acids. V was trimmed by 7 bases and J by 4 bases, leaving 11 bases between them. The germline V gene has CDR1 LGHNT and CDR2 FRNRAP. The CDR3 loop is CASAGSGGNTIYF. CDR3 DNA: TGTGCTAGTGCCGGGTCGGGAGGAAACACCATATATTTT.

The V gene is TRBV12-1, the J gene TRBJ2-7; TRBD2, the table's D call, lacks a check against the DNA. TRBV12-1 is annotated as a pseudogene. The CDR3 has 13 amino acids. The CDR3 loop is CAAHPTRAYEQYF. The CDR3 DNA reads as TGTGCCGCGCACCCGACTCGAGCCTACGAGCAGTACTTC.

This chain connects TRBV27 to TRBJ1-1; D may be TRBD1 (6 bases). The germline V and J ends were trimmed by 0 bases and 4 bases, with 15 bases remaining between them. The CDR3 is 16 residues long. Germline CDR1 and CDR2: MNHEY and SMNVEV (reference sequence). CDR3 residues: CASSLSGGWLGTEAFF. For the CDR3, the DNA is TGTGCCAGCAGTTTATCAGGGGGTTGGTTAGGCACTGAAGCTTTCTTT.

The chain couples TRBV9 to TRBJ1-1; weak D call: TRBD1 (5 bases). The CDR3 covers 15 residues. The V end lost 5 bases, the J end lost 1 base, and 15 bases lay between the germline ends. Germline lookup yields CDR1 SGDLS and CDR2 YYNGEE. The CDR3 is CASRPQTVTNTEAFF. The CDR3 DNA reads as TGTGCCAGCAGGCCTCAGACAGTTACGAACACTGAAGCTTTCTTT.

This chain uses TRBV27 with TRBJ2-7; possibly TRBD2 for D (5 bases). V was pared by 3 bases and J by 4 bases, with 13 bases between. Germline V gives CDR1 MNHEY, CDR2 SMNVEV (reference sequence). This CDR3 is 14 amino acids long. The CDR3 protein is CASSFGGYGYEQYF. Here the CDR3 DNA reads TGTGCCAGCAGTTTCGGCGGGTATGGGTACGAGCAGTACTTC.

The V gene is TRBV7-2, the J gene TRBJ1-1; tentatively, D is TRBD1 (6 bases). The CDR3 spans 17 residues. CDR1 is SGHTA and CDR2 is FQGNSA in the germline V gene. V lost 1 base and J 1 base, leaving 16 bases between the germline ends. CDR3 sequence (DNA): TGTGCCAGCAGCTTAGAAGTTCTGGGGGCGGAGAACACTGAAGCTTTCTTT. It is translated as CASSLEVLGAENTEAFF.

V usage is TRBV7-9 and J usage is TRBJ1-1; 9 nucleotides agree with TRBD1. V was pared by 1 base and J by 2 bases, with 2 bases of the junction left unmatched. CDR1 SEHNR and CDR2 FQNEAQ come from the germline V gene (reference sequence). The CDR3 contains 15 residues. This CDR3 reads CASSLEQGANTEAFF. As DNA, the CDR3 is TGTGCCAGCAGCTTAGAACAGGGGGCAAACACTGAAGCTTTCTTT.

The J gene is TRBJ2-5, the V gene TRBV29-1; the D gene is possibly TRBD2 (5 bases). This CDR3 has 15 residues. The germline V and J ends were trimmed by 7 bases and 0 bases, with 18 bases remaining between them. Germline CDR1 is SQVTM and CDR2 is ANQGSEA. The CDR3 is CSANGLLGNQETQYF. The CDR3 bases are TGCAGCGCTAACGGACTTTTGGGGAACCAAGAGACCCAGTACTTC.

The J gene is TRBJ1-4, the V gene TRBV5-1; possibly TRBD1 for D (6 bases). The CDR3 covers 14 residues. V dropped 2 bases and J dropped 4 bases, with 9 bases sitting between them. Germline V CDR1 and CDR2: SGHRS, YFSETQ. This CDR3 reads CASSFTGFNEKLFF. In DNA, the CDR3 is TGCGCCAGCAGCTTTACAGGGTTTAATGAAAAACTGTTTTTT.

The rearrangement uses TRBV4-2 and TRBJ1-5; TRBD1 is a possible D gene (5 bases). V was cut by 1 base and J by 4 bases, with 17 bases left in between. CDR1 LGHNA and CDR2 YNFKEQ come from the germline V gene. There are 17 residues in the CDR3. The CDR3 here is CASSQASAGSKNQPQHF. CDR3 sequence (DNA): TGTGCCAGCAGCCAAGCAAGTGCAGGGTCGAAGAATCAGCCCCAGCATTTT.

The table lists this clone with a count of one. The conserved phenylalanine or tryptophan normally closing the CDR3 is absent here, so this likely arose from a read error. J is TRBJ1-6 and V is TRBV10-3; the match to TRBD1 covers 8 bases. Germline V lookup: CDR1 ENHRY, CDR2 SYGVKD. The V and J ends lost 10 bases and 5 bases, in that order; junction bases with no gene match: 19. This CDR3 region has 18 residues. Here the CDR3 reads CATKPLYRGRTNNSPLHL. The CDR3 region has the DNA TGTGCCACTAAACCCCTCTACAGGGGGAGGACTAATAATTCACCCCTCCACCTT.

The rearrangement uses TRBV9 and TRBJ1-5; perhaps TRBD1 as D (6 bases). Germline V gives CDR1 SGDLS, CDR2 YYNGEE. V dropped 2 bases and J dropped 4 bases, with 16 bases sitting between them. This CDR3 has 16 amino acids. CDR3 region: CASSVDVTRGNQPQHF. The DNA for the CDR3 is TGTGCCAGCAGCGTCGACGTGACAAGGGGGAATCAGCCCCAGCATTTT.

The chain links TRBV12-5 to TRBJ1-2; 8 bases fit TRBD1. Looked up from germline, CDR1 is LGHNT and CDR2 is FRNRAP. CDR3 length: 15 residues. With 5 bases clipped from V and 4 bases from J, the junction kept 9 bases outside the gene matches. CDR3: CASGDDRGHFYGYTF. DNA of the CDR3: TGTGCTAGTGGTGATGACAGGGGACACTTCTATGGCTACACCTTC.

The genes are TRBV9 and TRBJ2-5; TRBD1 aligns across 8 bases. The CDR3 totals 15 residues. Germline V gene lookup returns CDR1 SGDLS and CDR2 YYNGEE. With V trimmed by 3 bases and J by 5 bases, 9 bases remained unmatched. CDR3 loop: CASSGLGQGWETQYF. The CDR3 nucleotides read TGTGCCAGCAGCGGCCTTGGACAGGGATGGGAGACCCAGTACTTC.